These T cell receptor beta chains were read from a single sample in a study of T cells in Graves' hyperthyroidism and ophthalmopathy. Each CDR3 protein gets one entry after TCRdb re-called the multiplex PCR reads with MiXCR. This sample has under 350,000 distinct CDR3 sequences, with roughly a fifth found just once. The source material was blood. All receptors derive from a woman aged 45-65 years with Graves' hyperthyroidism. Both conserved end residues are part of each CDR3. Clone size is shown for a subset of rows, as once, few, many or a class of expanded clone.

>.|TRBV12-3/TRBV12-4
CASSFGLTYNEQFF
>many|TRBV20-1
CSARDGQTQYF
>many|TRBV3-1
CASSQSGSRQETQYF
>many|TRBV6-2/TRBV6-3
CASNEQGRTEAFF
>.|TRBV12-5
CASGLARQGVGGAFF
>.|TRBV9
CASSVGGRVAGELFF
>many|TRBV3-1
CASSQSSGNTGELFF
>few|TRBV29-1
CSVELGQGGTDTQYF
>many|TRBV18
CASQPTFTTDTQYF
>many|TRBV7-9
CASSLGRGGTTDTQYF
>many|TRBV7-8
CASSSRSGTVSYEQYF
>.|TRBV2
CASSHTEDSGNTIYF
>few|TRBV6-4
CASSATMNTEAFF
>few|TRBV20-1
CSAREGTGGNIQYF
>many|TRBV27
CATTPDGPTGELFF
>many|TRBV19
CASSSGGPSYEQYF
>many|TRBV18
CASSPLQGAESGELFF
>many|TRBV28
CAAFGHTEAFF
>.|TRBV7-2
CASSWLAGGITDTQYF
>many|TRBV7-9
CASTQGVYEQYF
>many|TRBV3-1
CASSPLTGMGNEKLFF
>.|TRBV7-7
CASSSGERNEQFF
>many|TRBV5-1
CASFLEAEETQYF
>many|TRBV5-1
CASSLGRGSTEAFF
>many|TRBV18
CASSPGGAFYEQYF
>few|TRBV2
CASSPLAGANVLTF
>many|TRBV7-9
CASSLGQGNIQETQYF
>many|TRBV6-1
CASSESASSYNEQFF
>many|TRBV3-1
CASSQDISPVSPARSDTQYF
>few|TRBV9
CASSSVTGNYGYTF
>many|TRBV20-1
CSARFGLAGGPARGSYNEQFF
>few|TRBV5-1
CASNTGTSGSSYTDTQYF
>many|TRBV13
CASSAQRYGYTF
>many|TRBV7-9
CASSFSFGEQYF
>many|TRBV3-1
CASSRGTVYAGYTF
>many|TRBV30
CAWRSGRRYNEQFF
>few|TRBV20-1
CSAKVASSVGYTF
>.|TRBV11-2
CASSSPQRTNEKPFF
>.|TRBV30
CAWSYAGGLVNEQYF
>many|TRBV5-1
CASSPRGPRGYTF
>.|TRBV12-3/TRBV12-4
CASSLWHRGADTQYF
>few|TRBV9
CASSPDRKVYGYTF
>.|TRBV10-3
CAISDGTAGNTIYF
>many|TRBV3-1
CASSQGYQGTYEQYF
>.|TRBV28
CASSLRERVTEAFF